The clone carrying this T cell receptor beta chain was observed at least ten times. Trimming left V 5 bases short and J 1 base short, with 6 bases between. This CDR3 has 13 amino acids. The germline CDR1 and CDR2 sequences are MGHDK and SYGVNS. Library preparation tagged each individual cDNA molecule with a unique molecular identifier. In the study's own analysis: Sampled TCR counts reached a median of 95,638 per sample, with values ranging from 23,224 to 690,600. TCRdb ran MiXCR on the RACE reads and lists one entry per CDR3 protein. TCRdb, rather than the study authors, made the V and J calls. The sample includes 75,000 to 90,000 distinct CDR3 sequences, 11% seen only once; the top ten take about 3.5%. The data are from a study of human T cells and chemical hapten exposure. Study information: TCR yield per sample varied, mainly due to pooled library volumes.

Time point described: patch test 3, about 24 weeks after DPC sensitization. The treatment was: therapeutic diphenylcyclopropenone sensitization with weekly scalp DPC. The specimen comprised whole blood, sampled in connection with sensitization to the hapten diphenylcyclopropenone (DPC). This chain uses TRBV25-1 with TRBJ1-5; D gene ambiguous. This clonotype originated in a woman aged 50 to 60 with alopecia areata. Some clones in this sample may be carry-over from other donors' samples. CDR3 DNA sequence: TGTGCCAGCAGTCATATGAGCAATCAGCCCCAGCATTTT. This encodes CASSHMSNQPQHF.